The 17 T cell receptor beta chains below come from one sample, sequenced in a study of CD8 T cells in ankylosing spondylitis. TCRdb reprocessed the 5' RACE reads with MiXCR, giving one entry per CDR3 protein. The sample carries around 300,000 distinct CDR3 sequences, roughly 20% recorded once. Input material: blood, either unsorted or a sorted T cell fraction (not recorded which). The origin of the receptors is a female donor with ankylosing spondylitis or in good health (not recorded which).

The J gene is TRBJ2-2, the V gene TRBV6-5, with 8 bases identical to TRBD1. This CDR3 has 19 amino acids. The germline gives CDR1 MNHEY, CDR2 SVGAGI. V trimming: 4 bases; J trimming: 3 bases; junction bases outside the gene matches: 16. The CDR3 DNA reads TGTGCCAGCAGTTCCCACGCATACCGGACAGGGAAGGACACCGGGGAGCTGTTTTTT. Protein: CASSSHAYRTGKDTGELFF.

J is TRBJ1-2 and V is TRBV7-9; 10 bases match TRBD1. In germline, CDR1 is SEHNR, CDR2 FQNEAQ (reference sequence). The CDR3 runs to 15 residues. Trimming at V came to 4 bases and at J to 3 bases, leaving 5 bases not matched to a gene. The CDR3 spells CASSSGQGLYYGYTF. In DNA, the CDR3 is TGTGCCAGCAGCTCGGGACAGGGGCTGTACTATGGCTACACCTTC.

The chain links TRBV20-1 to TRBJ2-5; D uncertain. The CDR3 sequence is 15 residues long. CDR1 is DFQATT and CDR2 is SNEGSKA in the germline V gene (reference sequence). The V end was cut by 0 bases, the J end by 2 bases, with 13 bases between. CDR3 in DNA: TGCAGTGCTAGAGAACCCCGAGGCCCTCAAGAGACCCAGTACTTC. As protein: CSAREPRGPQETQYF.

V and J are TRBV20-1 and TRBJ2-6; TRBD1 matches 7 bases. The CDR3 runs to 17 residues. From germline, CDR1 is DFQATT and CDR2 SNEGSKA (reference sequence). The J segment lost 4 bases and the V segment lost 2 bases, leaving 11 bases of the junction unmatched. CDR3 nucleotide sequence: TGCAGTGCTAGACCAACTCCGGGACAGAACGGGGCCAACGTCCTGACTTTC. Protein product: CSARPTPGQNGANVLTF.

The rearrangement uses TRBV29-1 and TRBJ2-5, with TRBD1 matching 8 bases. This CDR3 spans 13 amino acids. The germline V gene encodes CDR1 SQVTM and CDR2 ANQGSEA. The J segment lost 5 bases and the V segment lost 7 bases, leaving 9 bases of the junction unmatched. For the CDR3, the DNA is TGCAGCGCCCTCCCCAGGGGGCCGGAGACCCAGTACTTC. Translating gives CSALPRGPETQYF.

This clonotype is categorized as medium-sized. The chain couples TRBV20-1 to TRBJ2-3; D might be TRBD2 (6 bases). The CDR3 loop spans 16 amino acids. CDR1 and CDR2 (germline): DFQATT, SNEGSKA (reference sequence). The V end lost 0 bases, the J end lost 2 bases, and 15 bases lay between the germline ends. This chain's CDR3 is CSARDGGSGPTDTQYF. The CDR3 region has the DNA TGCAGTGCTAGAGATGGAGGGAGCGGGCCCACAGATACGCAGTATTTT.

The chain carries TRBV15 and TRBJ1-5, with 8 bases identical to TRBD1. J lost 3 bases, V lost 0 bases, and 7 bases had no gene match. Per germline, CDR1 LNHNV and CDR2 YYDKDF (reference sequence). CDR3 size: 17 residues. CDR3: CATSRDGQGEFNQPQHF. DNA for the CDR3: TGTGCCACCAGCAGAGATGGACAGGGTGAATTCAATCAGCCCCAGCATTTT. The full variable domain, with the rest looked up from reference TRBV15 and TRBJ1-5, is DAMVIQNPRYQVTQFGKPVTLSCSQTLNHNVMYWYQQKSSQAPKLLFHYYDKDFNNEADTPDNFQSRRPNTSFCFLDIRSPGLGDTAMYLCATSRDGQGEFNQPQHFGDGTRLSIL.

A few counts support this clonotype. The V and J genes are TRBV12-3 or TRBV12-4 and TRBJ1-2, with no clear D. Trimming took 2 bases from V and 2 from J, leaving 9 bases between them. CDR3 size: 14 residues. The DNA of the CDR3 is TGTGCCAGCAGTTTATTGCCAGAGAACTATGGCTACACCTTC. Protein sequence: CASSLLPENYGYTF.

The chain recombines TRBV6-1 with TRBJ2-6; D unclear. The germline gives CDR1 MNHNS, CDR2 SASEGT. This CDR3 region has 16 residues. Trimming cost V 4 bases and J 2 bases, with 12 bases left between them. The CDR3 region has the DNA TGTGCCAGCAGTGGGGGATTGCATCCTGGGGCCAACGTCCTGACTTTC. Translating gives CASSGGLHPGANVLTF.

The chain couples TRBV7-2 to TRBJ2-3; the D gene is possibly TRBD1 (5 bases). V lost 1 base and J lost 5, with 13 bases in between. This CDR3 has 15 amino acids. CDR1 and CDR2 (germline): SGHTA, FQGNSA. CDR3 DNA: TGTGCCAGCAGCTTAGAGTTTAGGGGCGGAGATACGCAGTATTTT. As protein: CASSLEFRGGDTQYF.

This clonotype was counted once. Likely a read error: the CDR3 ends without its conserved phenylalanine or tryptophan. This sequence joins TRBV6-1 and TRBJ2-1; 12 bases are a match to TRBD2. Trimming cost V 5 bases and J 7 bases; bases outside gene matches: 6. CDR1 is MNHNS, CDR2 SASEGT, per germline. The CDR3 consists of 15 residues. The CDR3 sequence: CASSTLAGGGNEQFL. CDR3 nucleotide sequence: TGTGCCAGCAGTACACTAGCGGGAGGAGGTAATGAGCAGTTCTTA.

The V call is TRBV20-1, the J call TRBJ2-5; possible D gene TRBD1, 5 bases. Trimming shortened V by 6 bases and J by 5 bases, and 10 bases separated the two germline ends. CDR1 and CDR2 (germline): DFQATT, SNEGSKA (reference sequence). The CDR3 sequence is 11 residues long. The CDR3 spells CSAGRAETQYF. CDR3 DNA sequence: TGCAGTGCCGGCAGGGCCGAGACCCAGTACTTC.

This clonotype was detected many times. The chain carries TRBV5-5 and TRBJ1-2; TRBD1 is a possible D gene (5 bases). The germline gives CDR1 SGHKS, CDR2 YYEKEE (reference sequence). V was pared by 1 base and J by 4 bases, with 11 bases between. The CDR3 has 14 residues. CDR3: CASSLSPGRYGYTF. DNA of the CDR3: TGTGCCAGCAGCTTGTCCCCGGGACGCTATGGCTACACCTTC.

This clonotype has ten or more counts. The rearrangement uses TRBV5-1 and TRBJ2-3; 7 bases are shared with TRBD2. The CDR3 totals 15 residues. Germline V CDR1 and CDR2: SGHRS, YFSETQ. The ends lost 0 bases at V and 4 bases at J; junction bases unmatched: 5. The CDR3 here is CASSLEGGPPDTQYF. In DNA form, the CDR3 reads TGCGCCAGCAGCTTGGAGGGAGGGCCCCCAGATACGCAGTATTTT.

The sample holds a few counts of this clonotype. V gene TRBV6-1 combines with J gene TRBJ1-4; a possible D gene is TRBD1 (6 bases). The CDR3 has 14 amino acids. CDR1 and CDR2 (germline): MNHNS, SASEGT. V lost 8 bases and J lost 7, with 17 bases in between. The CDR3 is CASPGGADSEKLFF. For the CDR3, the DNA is TGTGCCAGCCCCGGGGGCGCAGATAGTGAAAAACTGTTTTTT.

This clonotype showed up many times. The CDR3 is CSYPDRQETQYF. The DNA of the CDR3 is TGCAGCTATCCGGACAGGCAAGAGACCCAGTACTTC. The chain has TRBV29-1 and TRBJ2-5, with 7 bases fitting TRBD1. CDR1 SQVTM and CDR2 ANQGSEA come from the germline V gene. The CDR3 consists of 12 residues. The J segment lost 2 bases and the V segment lost 8 bases, leaving 5 bases of the junction unmatched.

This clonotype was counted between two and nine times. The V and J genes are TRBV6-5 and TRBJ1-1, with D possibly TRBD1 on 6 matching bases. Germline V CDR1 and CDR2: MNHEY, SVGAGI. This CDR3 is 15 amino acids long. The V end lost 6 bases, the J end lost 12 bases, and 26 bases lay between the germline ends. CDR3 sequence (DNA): TGTGCCAGCAGATTACTACGAGAGCGGTCAACAGGGACTTTCTTT. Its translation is CASRLLRERSTGTFF.